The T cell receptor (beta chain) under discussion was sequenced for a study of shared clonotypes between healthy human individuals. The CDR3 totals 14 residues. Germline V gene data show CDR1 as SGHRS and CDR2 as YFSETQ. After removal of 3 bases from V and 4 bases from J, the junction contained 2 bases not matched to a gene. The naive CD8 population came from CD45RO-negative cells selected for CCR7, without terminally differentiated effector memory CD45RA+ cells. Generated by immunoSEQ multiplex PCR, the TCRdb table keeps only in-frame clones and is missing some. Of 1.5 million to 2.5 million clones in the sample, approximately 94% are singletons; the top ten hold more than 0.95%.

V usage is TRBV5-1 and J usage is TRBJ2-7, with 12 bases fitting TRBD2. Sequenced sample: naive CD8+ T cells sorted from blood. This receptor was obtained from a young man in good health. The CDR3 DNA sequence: TGCGCCAGCAGCTCTAGCGGGAGGGGATACGAGCAGTACTTC. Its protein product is CASSSSGRGYEQYF.